The 4 T cell receptor beta chains presented below share a single source sample, sequenced in a study of blood T cells in healthy people across ages (dated by TCRdb to the mid-2010s). Receptor libraries were prepared by 5' RACE. Instrument on record: Illumina HiSeq 2500. A second PCR of about 7 to 12 cycles was run with a J-beta primer mix and a sample-barcoded 5' primer. TCRdb reprocessed the public reads (quality trimming at Q25 with fastp, clone calling with MiXCR) and kept in-frame beta chains. Rows matching on CDR3 protein sequence are summarized as one entry with the most common DNA and genes. This sample is represented by more than 500,000 distinct CDR3 sequences; 25% to 30% of them were singletons. The ten most abundant clones make up 18% of the sample. The sample taken for sequencing was blood. These receptors all come from a woman aged 70-85 years in good health.

V and J are TRBV27 and TRBJ1-1; D is unresolved. Trimming left V 5 bases short and J 8 bases short, with 15 bases between. Looked up from germline, CDR1 is MNHEY and CDR2 is SMNVEV (reference sequence). The CDR3 runs 13 residues. CDR3 nucleotide sequence: TGTGCCAGCAGTCAACAGTCCTTGGCGGAAGCTTTCTTT. Translated, it gives CASSQQSLAEAFF.

This clonotype was observed a handful of times. This rearrangement joins TRBV6-5 to TRBJ1-3; D gene uncertain. The V end was cut by 2 bases, the J end by 0 bases, with 5 bases between. The V gene's germline CDR1 is MNHEY and CDR2 SVGAGI. There are 14 residues in the CDR3. The CDR3 DNA reads as TGTGCCAGCAGTTACGGCCCCTCTGGAAACACCATATATTTT. Translation gives CASSYGPSGNTIYF.

This clonotype was counted only a few times. This chain links TRBV5-1 with TRBJ2-5; 7 bases are shared with TRBD1. The CDR3 runs to 14 residues. After removal of 4 bases from V and 2 bases from J, the junction contained 5 bases not matched to a gene. Per germline, CDR1 SGHRS and CDR2 YFSETQ. The CDR3 region has the DNA TGCGCCAGCAGCACCCCCAGGGGGCAAGAGACCCAGTACTTC. It yields the protein CASSTPRGQETQYF.

This chain uses TRBV24-1 with TRBJ2-3; D is possibly TRBD1 (7 bases). Per germline, CDR1 KGHDR and CDR2 SFDVKD. Trimming left V 3 bases short and J 3 bases short, with 12 bases between. The CDR3 covers 15 residues. CDR3 in DNA: TGTGCCACCAGTGATCCCCAGGGGGGTACAGATACGCAGTATTTT. Translation: CATSDPQGGTDTQYF.